The 28 T cell receptor beta chains in this list originate from one sample, sequenced in a study of blood T cells in healthy people across ages. With a J-beta primer mix and a sample-barcoded 5' primer, a second PCR ran about 7 to 11 cycles. TCRdb re-derived calls from the 5' RACE reads in MiXCR, one entry per CDR3 protein. The table includes about 1.8 million distinct CDR3 sequences, roughly 50% detected once. The sequencing input was blood. These receptors were obtained from a woman in her thirties or forties in good health.

V usage is TRBV15 and J usage is TRBJ1-2; D unclear. The V gene's germline CDR1 is LNHNV and CDR2 YYDKDF (reference sequence). This CDR3 has 14 residues. Trimming left V 1 base short and J 4 bases short, with 10 bases between. CDR3 coding DNA: TGTGCCACCAGCAGAGGTGAAGGCGGCTATGGCTACACCTTC. Residues: CATSRGEGGYGYTF.

This clonotype was seen only a few times. The chain is built from TRBV29-1 and TRBJ2-1; D is undetermined. The germline V gene encodes CDR1 SQVTM and CDR2 ANQGSEA. CDR3 length: 16 amino acids. The V gene lost 1 base and the J gene lost 0 bases, with 13 bases spanning the gap. The CDR3 DNA is TGCAGCGTTGAAGGGTCGCGACGAGGCTCCTACAATGAGCAGTTCTTC. Translating gives CSVEGSRRGSYNEQFF.

This clonotype was observed once. The genes are TRBV3-1 and TRBJ2-4; D is possibly TRBD2 (5 bases). Trimming took off 1 base at V and 7 bases at J, with 17 bases between the two ends. CDR3 length: 16 residues. Germline V gives CDR1 LGHDT, CDR2 YNNKEL (reference sequence). The CDR3 protein is CASSQGEAPRRNIQYF. CDR3 DNA sequence: TGTGCCAGCAGCCAAGGTGAGGCCCCCCGGAGGAACATTCAGTACTTC.

J is TRBJ2-1 and V is TRBV7-8, with D possibly matching TRBD1 (5 bases). The length of the CDR3 is 14 residues. Germline V CDR1 and CDR2: SGHVS, FQNEAQ. V gave up 3 bases and J gave up 6 bases, with 12 bases separating them. The CDR3, as DNA: TGTGCCAGCAGCTTCATCGACAGCCCCAATGAGCAGTTCTTC. Translating it yields CASSFIDSPNEQFF.

The CDR3 coding sequence is TGTGCCGCCTCGCCGGAAGGGACAGGAGTTACTAGCACAGATACGCAGTATTTT. It codes for CAASPEGTGVTSTDTQYF. The rearrangement joins TRBV24-1 to TRBJ2-3; 8 bases are a match to TRBD1. Germline V gives CDR1 KGHDR, CDR2 SFDVKD. The CDR3 loop spans 18 amino acids. V was clipped by 12 bases and J by 0 bases; unmatched bases: 19.

A remark on this clonotype: An end of the junction does not agree with germline; a read error may underlie this. This sequence joins TRBV6-5 and TRBJ2-5, with a possible D match to TRBD1 (6 bases). This CDR3 has 13 amino acids. Germline V gene sequence: CDR1 MNHEY, CDR2 SVGAGI. DNA of the CDR3: TGTGCCAGCAGTGACTCACAGGGAGAGACCCAGTACTTC. This encodes CASSDSQGETQYF.

The chain is built from TRBV9 and TRBJ2-4; TRBD2 is a possible D gene (6 bases). The DNA end lines up better with TRBJ2-5; the J call may be wrong. This CDR3 is 15 amino acids long. Germline loops: CDR1 SGDLS, CDR2 YYNGEE. The CDR3: CASSVSSGLQETQYF. The CDR3 bases are TGTGCCAGCAGCGTATCCAGCGGGCTCCAAGAGACCCAGTACTTC.

This chain links TRBV9 with TRBJ2-7; 7 bases agree with TRBD1. V trimming: 3 bases; J trimming: 0 bases; junction bases outside the gene matches: 6. The CDR3 is 15 amino acids. Germline CDR1 reads SGDLS; CDR2 reads YYNGEE. The CDR3 loop is CASSARQGVSYEQYF. CDR3 sequence (DNA): TGTGCCAGCAGCGCTCGACAGGGCGTCTCCTACGAGCAGTACTTC.

This chain joins TRBV7-2 and TRBJ1-2; D unclear. V was cut by 1 base and J by 2 bases, with 8 bases left in between. Germline CDR1 reads SGHTA; CDR2 reads FQGNSA. The CDR3 totals 14 residues. CDR3 DNA: TGTGCCAGCAGCTTAGACGAACTAAACTATGGCTACACCTTC. This gives the protein CASSLDELNYGYTF.

The chain has TRBV4-1 and TRBJ2-5; 11 bases line up with TRBD2. The germline CDR1 and CDR2 sequences are MGHRA and YSYEKL. After removal of 0 bases from V and 3 bases from J, the junction contained 9 bases not matched to a gene. This CDR3 spans 18 amino acids. The CDR3 here is CASSQDRLAGGREETQYF. The CDR3 DNA reads TGCGCCAGCAGCCAAGATCGCCTAGCGGGGGGACGTGAAGAGACCCAGTACTTC.

The rearrangement joins TRBV6-6 to TRBJ2-1; 7 nucleotides agree with TRBD1. The V and J ends lost 4 bases and 13 bases, in that order; junction bases with no gene match: 13. The germline V gene encodes CDR1 MNHNY and CDR2 SVGAGI (reference sequence). CDR3 length: 14 residues. The CDR3 DNA follows: TGTGCCAGCAGTTCGACAGGGCCGGCAGAGACCCAGTTCTTC. Its translation: CASSSTGPAETQFF.

The V and J genes are TRBV5-1 and TRBJ2-7, with D possibly being TRBD1 (6 bases). V lost 5 bases and J 3 bases, leaving 18 bases between the germline ends. CDR3 length equals 15 residues. Germline assignment: CDR1 SGHRS and CDR2 YFSETQ. Here the CDR3 DNA reads TGCGCCAGCAGGTCCACCGGGACACAGTTCTACGAGCAGTACTTC. Translating gives CASRSTGTQFYEQYF.

The chain has TRBV7-2 and TRBJ2-3, with a possible D match to TRBD2 (5 bases). With 6 bases removed from V and 7 bases from J, the gap between germline ends came to 20 bases. The germline V gene encodes CDR1 SGHTA and CDR2 FQGNSA. The CDR3 has 15 amino acids. CDR3 DNA: TGTGCCAGCAGTTATGGCCCTCCCGAGGGAAATACGCAGTATTTT. This encodes CASSYGPPEGNTQYF.

The gene calls are TRBV29-1 and TRBJ2-5; the D is unclear. V was trimmed by 3 bases and J by 11 bases, leaving 19 bases between them. This CDR3 is built from 13 residues. The germline V gene has CDR1 SQVTM and CDR2 ANQGSEA. The CDR3 DNA sequence: TGCAGCGTTGACGGGTCTTCCTACAATGAGCAGTACTTC. Translating gives CSVDGSSYNEQYF.

The J gene is TRBJ2-5, the V gene TRBV20-1; 16 bases line up with TRBD2. Germline assignment: CDR1 DFQATT and CDR2 SNEGSKA (reference sequence). The CDR3 sequence is 16 residues long. Losses at the gene ends were 4 bases for V and 0 bases for J; bases not matched to a gene: 2. CDR3 DNA: TGCAGTGCTACGGGACTAGCGGGGGGGGACCAAGAGACCCAGTACTTC. Encoded protein: CSATGLAGGDQETQYF.

The sample holds a few counts of this clonotype. This chain joins TRBV4-1 and TRBJ2-1, with D maybe TRBD2 (6 bases). There are 12 residues in the CDR3. CDR1 is MGHRA, CDR2 YSYEKL, per germline. V was shortened by 3 bases and J by 8 bases, with 8 bases between the two germline ends. Here the CDR3 DNA reads TGCGCCAGCAGCCACACTAGCTATGAGCAGTTCTTC. Translation gives CASSHTSYEQFF.

This rearrangement joins TRBV20-1 to TRBJ2-1; 8 bases fit TRBD1. Unmatched junction bases numbered 10, after V lost 3 bases and J lost 6 bases. CDR3 size: 15 residues. Germline lookup yields CDR1 DFQATT and CDR2 SNEGSKA (reference sequence). The CDR3, as DNA: TGCAGTGCTAGGGGCACCTTACAGGGGGTCAATGAGCAGTTCTTC. Translated: CSARGTLQGVNEQFF.

The chain combines TRBV27 with TRBJ2-3, with D uncertain. V was clipped by 5 bases and J by 5 bases, with 11 bases between them. This CDR3 spans 13 amino acids. In germline, CDR1 is MNHEY, CDR2 SMNVEV (reference sequence). The CDR3 sequence is CASSPNWGDTQYF. The CDR3 nucleotides read TGTGCCAGCAGTCCCAACTGGGGAGATACGCAGTATTTT.

The chain carries TRBV10-3 and TRBJ1-6, with 7 bases aligning to TRBD1. V trimming: 3 bases; J trimming: 7 bases; junction bases outside the gene matches: 3. Germline V gene lookup returns CDR1 ENHRY and CDR2 SYGVKD. The CDR3 contains 14 residues. This chain's CDR3 is CAISDRDSNSPLHF. DNA of the CDR3: TGTGCCATCAGTGACCGGGACAGCAATTCACCCCTCCACTTT.

V and J are TRBV20-1 and TRBJ1-2; TRBD1 matches 10 bases. Trimming cost V 6 bases and J 2 bases; bases outside gene matches: 15. The CDR3 totals 17 residues. Per the germline V gene, CDR1 is DFQATT and CDR2 is SNEGSKA (reference sequence). The CDR3 coding sequence is TGCAGTGCGATCCGTCTTGGGGACAGGGGTTACAACTATGGCTACACCTTC. This sequence encodes CSAIRLGDRGYNYGYTF.

V usage is TRBV12-3 or TRBV12-4 and J usage is TRBJ2-3; D gene uncertain. V lost 2 bases to trimming and J lost 7 bases, with 7 bases between them. The CDR3 is made up of 12 amino acids. In nucleotides, the CDR3 is TGTGCCAGCAGTTTAAGTGTAAATACGCAGTATTTT. Its translation: CASSLSVNTQYF.

This clonotype has a handful of counts. The genes are TRBV28 and TRBJ2-7, with D perhaps matching TRBD2 (5 bases). This CDR3 spans 14 amino acids. The ends were cut back, 9 bases at V and 0 bases at J, with 15 bases in the middle. Germline V gene data show CDR1 as MDHEN and CDR2 as SYDVKM. The CDR3 sequence: CASRGGLSSYEQYF. CDR3 nucleotides: TGTGCCAGTCGAGGCGGGCTTAGCTCCTACGAGCAGTACTTC. The full variable domain, with the rest looked up from reference TRBV28 and TRBJ2-7, is DVKVTQSSRYLVKRTGEKVFLECVQDMDHENMFWYRQDPGLGLRLIYFSYDVKMKEKGDIPEGYSVSREKKERFSLILESASTNQTSMYLCASRGGLSSYEQYFGPGTRLTVT.

The rearrangement uses TRBV6-5 and TRBJ2-3; a possible D gene is TRBD2 (6 bases). The germline V gene has CDR1 MNHEY and CDR2 SVGAGI. This CDR3 is 15 amino acids long. Trimming removed 6 bases at V and 3 bases at J, with 16 bases between. The CDR3, as DNA: TGTGCCAGCAGACCCGGCGGGGTGGGGACAGATACGCAGTATTTT. It codes for CASRPGGVGTDTQYF.

The rearrangement uses TRBV18 and TRBJ2-1, with D maybe TRBD2 (7 bases). V lost 0 bases to trimming and J lost 4 bases, with 13 bases between them. Germline assignment: CDR1 KGHSH and CDR2 LQKENI. The CDR3 is 16 residues long. CDR3 sequence (DNA): TGTGCCAGCTCACCACCGCAGGGGACTATATACAATGAGCAGTTCTTC. Its translation: CASSPPQGTIYNEQFF.

V gene TRBV7-6 combines with J gene TRBJ1-5; 8 positions match TRBD1. The CDR3 totals 15 residues. The J segment lost 7 bases and the V segment lost 5 bases, leaving 10 bases of the junction unmatched. Germline CDR1 and CDR2: SGHVS and FNYEAQ. DNA of the CDR3: TGTGCCAGCAGCCGATCAGGGGGCGCAAGGCAGCCCCAGCATTTT. Protein sequence: CASSRSGGARQPQHF.

This chain links TRBV20-1 with TRBJ2-7, with 14 bases lining up with TRBD2. TRBJ2-5 matches the DNA end more closely, so the J call is doubtful. Germline values: CDR1 DFQATT, CDR2 SNEGSKA (reference sequence). This CDR3 comprises 14 residues. Here the CDR3 DNA reads TGCAGTGCTCCGACTAGCGGGGGGGTGGAGACCCAGTACTTC. It codes for CSAPTSGGVETQYF.

The V call is TRBV5-5, the J call TRBJ2-7, with D uncertain. Trimming removed 7 bases at V and 1 base at J, with 12 bases between. The CDR3 contains 13 residues. The V gene's germline CDR1 is SGHKS and CDR2 YYEKEE (reference sequence). CDR3 DNA sequence: TGTGCCAGCGGAAGGGTCCCTTCCTACGAGCAGTACTTC. Translated: CASGRVPSYEQYF. Full variable domain (rest looked up from reference TRBV5-5 and TRBJ2-7): DAGVTQSPTHLIKTRGQQVTLRCSPISGHKSVSWYQQVLGQGPQFIFQYYEKEERGRGNFPDRFSARQFPNYSSELNVNALLLGDSALYLCASGRVPSYEQYFGPGTRLTVT.

This rearrangement joins TRBV20-1 to TRBJ2-1; TRBD2 aligns across 8 bases. V dropped 1 base and J dropped 7; count of bases not matched to a gene: 9. Germline-derived CDR1 and CDR2 are DFQATT and SNEGSKA (reference sequence). This CDR3 is built from 15 residues. This chain's CDR3 is CSARVGTGGLNEQFF. The CDR3, as DNA: TGCAGTGCTAGAGTCGGAACGGGGGGGCTAAATGAGCAGTTCTTC.